Presented here are 23 T cell receptor beta chains from one specimen sequenced in a study of blood T cell repertoires in COVID-19. Profiled with immunoSEQ multiplex PCR; TCRdb holds only in-frame clones, not every one. The sample shows just over 300,000 clones, under 90% of them seen only once. The specimen sequenced was peripheral blood. All receptors derive from a young woman with COVID-19, enrolled during active disease.

This clone was seen a handful of times. The J gene is TRBJ1-5, the V gene TRBV2; the D is unclear. Trimming shortened V by 4 bases and J by 2 bases, and 15 bases separated the two germline ends. Per germline, CDR1 SNHLY and CDR2 FYNNEI. This CDR3 has 16 amino acids. The CDR3 DNA reads TGTGCCAGCAGTGGGTTTAAGGTCGGAGGCAATCAGCCCCAGCATTTT. This sequence encodes CASSGFKVGGNQPQHF.

The chain couples TRBV2 to TRBJ1-1; D perhaps matches TRBD1 (5 bases). Germline loops: CDR1 SNHLY, CDR2 FYNNEI. CDR3 size: 13 residues. Trimming pared 2 bases from V and 7 bases from J, leaving 11 bases between. This CDR3 is CASSERAGLEAFF. In DNA form, the CDR3 reads TGTGCCAGCAGTGAAAGGGCAGGGCTTGAAGCTTTCTTT.

The V call is TRBV29-1, the J call TRBJ2-3; TRBD1 matches 9 bases. The CDR3 length is 15 residues. Trimming cost V 6 bases and J 8 bases; bases outside gene matches: 15. The germline V gene encodes CDR1 SQVTM and CDR2 ANQGSEA. The DNA for the CDR3 is TGCAGCGTGGGACCGGGACAGGGTAATACGGGTACGCAGTATTTT. This encodes CSVGPGQGNTGTQYF.

This rearrangement joins TRBV28 to TRBJ1-1; no firm D call. CDR1 is MDHEN, CDR2 SYDVKM, per germline. This CDR3 contains 13 residues. Between the trimmed V and J ends, which lost 6 bases and 0 bases, there was a span of 8 bases. CDR3 nucleotide sequence: TGTGCCAGCAGACTAGAGATGAACACTGAAGCTTTCTTT. Residues: CASRLEMNTEAFF.

The gene calls are TRBV7-8 and TRBJ1-2; 10 bases are a match to TRBD1. This CDR3 region has 15 residues. With V trimmed by 3 bases and J by 7 bases, 8 bases remained unmatched. The V gene's germline CDR1 is SGHVS and CDR2 FQNEAQ. DNA for the CDR3: TGTGCCAGCAGCTTGACCGACAGGGGGCGGGCTGGCTACACCTTC. It specifies CASSLTDRGRAGYTF.

This chain connects TRBV29-1 to TRBJ2-7; maybe TRBD2 (5 bases). In germline, CDR1 is SQVTM, CDR2 ANQGSEA. Between the trimmed V and J ends, which lost 1 base and 1 base, there was a span of 5 bases. The CDR3 spans 12 residues. The CDR3 nucleotides are TGCAGCGTTGAAGGACTATCCTACGAGCAGTACTTC. It is translated as CSVEGLSYEQYF.

The chain combines TRBV10-3 with TRBJ2-1; 10 nucleotides agree with TRBD2. V lost 3 bases to trimming and J lost 5 bases; unmatched junction nucleotides: 7. The CDR3 extends over 16 amino acids. Germline V gene sequence: CDR1 ENHRY, CDR2 SYGVKD. The CDR3, as DNA: TGTGCCATCAGTGATTTGAGCGGGGGGGCCCACAATGAGCAGTTCTTC. Translating it yields CAISDLSGGAHNEQFF.

The rearrangement uses TRBV7-9 and TRBJ2-2; D not resolved. The CDR3 totals 14 residues. Between the trimmed V and J ends, which lost 1 base and 6 bases, there was a span of 9 bases. Germline V lookup: CDR1 SEHNR, CDR2 FQNEAQ (reference sequence). The CDR3 nucleotides read TGTGCCAGCAGCTTAGAAGTGGCATCCGGGGAGCTGTTTTTT. Translating gives CASSLEVASGELFF.

This clone was observed a handful of times. V usage is TRBV24-1 and J usage is TRBJ1-5; unclear D gene. V dropped 2 bases and J dropped 1 base, with 17 bases sitting between them. Germline lookup yields CDR1 KGHDR and CDR2 SFDVKD. The CDR3 spans 18 residues. The CDR3 DNA is TGTGCCACCAGTGATTCCCGTACCTCACAGCGGAGCAATCAGCCCCAGCATTTT. Translated: CATSDSRTSQRSNQPQHF.

J is TRBJ2-2 and V is TRBV7-3; 9 positions match TRBD1. There are 15 residues in the CDR3. Germline assignment: CDR1 SGHTA and CDR2 FQGTGA. J was trimmed by 5 bases and V by 4 bases; bases with no gene match: 5. CDR3 residues: CASSYGTGSTGELFF. In DNA, the CDR3 is TGTGCCAGCAGCTATGGGACAGGGTCGACCGGGGAGCTGTTTTTT.

This clone was picked up a small number of times. This chain links TRBV7-2 with TRBJ1-1; D gene ambiguous. The CDR3 contains 14 residues. Germline values: CDR1 SGHTA, CDR2 FQGNSA. Trimming pared 6 bases from V and 3 bases from J, leaving 14 bases between. The CDR3 coding sequence is TGTGCCAGCAGGGGCCGGGGATCCTACACTGAAGCTTTCTTT. Protein sequence: CASRGRGSYTEAFF.

This chain links TRBV5-1 with TRBJ2-7, with 14 bases lining up with TRBD2. Germline V gene data show CDR1 as SGHRS and CDR2 as YFSETQ. This CDR3 region has 19 residues. After removal of 0 bases from V and 5 bases from J, the junction contained 13 bases not matched to a gene. CDR3 nucleotides: TGCGCCAGCAGCTTGGGCGGACTAGCGGGGGGCCCAGTGGCCGACGAGCAGTACTTC. Translation gives CASSLGGLAGGPVADEQYF.

The rearrangement joins TRBV6-5 to TRBJ1-1; 9 bases line up with TRBD1. V gave up 8 bases and J gave up 13 bases; unmatched junction bases: 8. Germline V CDR1 and CDR2: MNHEY, SVGAGI. This CDR3 is 11 amino acids long. CDR3 in amino acids: CASRSRDRDFF. The DNA of the CDR3 is TGTGCCAGCCGGTCCCGGGACAGGGATTTCTTT.

CDR3 DNA: TGTGCCACCAGTGATTTTGGGGGAGGTGAGCAGTTCTTC. Its protein product is CATSDFGGGEQFF. The genes are TRBV24-1 and TRBJ2-1; maybe TRBD2 (6 bases). Trimming took off 1 base at V and 9 bases at J, with 9 bases between the two ends. Germline V lookup: CDR1 KGHDR, CDR2 SFDVKD. This CDR3 has 13 amino acids.

The chain recombines TRBV5-1 with TRBJ1-1, with D maybe TRBD1 (6 bases). V was trimmed by 0 bases and J by 1 base, leaving 10 bases between them. The CDR3 runs 15 residues. CDR1 is SGHRS, CDR2 YFSETQ, per germline. The CDR3 sequence is CASSLAWGQNTEAFF. In DNA, the CDR3 is TGCGCCAGCAGCTTGGCCTGGGGACAGAACACTGAAGCTTTCTTT.

The chain carries TRBV18 and TRBJ1-6; 7 bases are shared with TRBD1. CDR3 length: 15 residues. The V and J ends lost 2 bases and 5 bases, in that order; junction bases with no gene match: 3. The germline V gene has CDR1 KGHSH and CDR2 LQKENI. The CDR3 region is CASSPSGGDNSPLHF. The DNA for the CDR3 is TGTGCCAGCTCACCATCAGGGGGTGATAATTCACCCCTCCACTTT.

The J gene is TRBJ2-5, the V gene TRBV28, with D maybe TRBD1 (6 bases). Trimming removed 4 bases from V and 2 bases from J, with 8 bases in between. The CDR3 has 13 residues. Per the germline V gene, CDR1 is MDHEN and CDR2 is SYDVKM. CDR3 region: CASSSGDQETQYF. CDR3 coding DNA: TGTGCCAGCAGTTCAGGGGATCAAGAGACCCAGTACTTC. Supplemented by reference TRBV28 and TRBJ2-5, the full variable domain reads DVKVTQSSRYLVKRTGEKVFLECVQDMDHENMFWYRQDPGLGLRLIYFSYDVKMKEKGDIPEGYSVSREKKERFSLILESASTNQTSMYLCASSSGDQETQYFGPGTRLLVL.

This CDR3 is CASSPQGYGTEAFF. Here the CDR3 DNA reads TGTGCCAGCAGTCCCCAGGGCTACGGTACTGAAGCTTTCTTT. This sequence joins TRBV6-6 and TRBJ1-1; maybe TRBD1 (5 bases). CDR1 is MNHNY and CDR2 is SVGAGI in the germline V gene (reference sequence). CDR3 length: 14 residues. Trimming left V 5 bases short and J 5 bases short, with 15 bases between.

This clone was found once. The V and J genes are TRBV27 and TRBJ1-2; D is possibly TRBD1 (5 bases). The CDR3 consists of 13 residues. The germline gives CDR1 MNHEY, CDR2 SMNVEV (reference sequence). The V end lost 3 bases, the J end lost 4 bases, and 9 bases lay between the germline ends. In DNA, the CDR3 is TGTGCCAGCAGTTTTGGGGCAGGCTATGGCTACACCTTC. This encodes CASSFGAGYGYTF.

The chain has TRBV12-3 or TRBV12-4 and TRBJ2-5; 7 nucleotides line up with TRBD1. The ends lost 6 bases at V and 5 bases at J; junction bases unmatched: 6. CDR3 length: 13 amino acids. The CDR3 coding sequence is TGTGCCAGCAGCTTCAGGGGGACCGAGACCCAGTACTTC. Its protein is CASSFRGTETQYF.

The CDR3 loop is CASREVTSTDTQYF. The CDR3 coding sequence is TGTGCCAGCAGGGAGGTGACTAGCACAGATACGCAGTATTTT. This sequence joins TRBV2 and TRBJ2-3, with D possibly TRBD2 on 5 matching bases. V was trimmed by 6 bases and J by 0 bases, leaving 10 bases between them. This CDR3 spans 14 amino acids. Germline V gives CDR1 SNHLY, CDR2 FYNNEI.

The chain joins TRBV29-1 to TRBJ2-1, with 13 bases lining up with TRBD2. V gave up 5 bases and J gave up 8 bases; unmatched junction bases: 12. The CDR3 runs 16 residues. The germline V gene encodes CDR1 SQVTM and CDR2 ANQGSEA. The CDR3 DNA reads as TGCAGCGTTTTAAAACTAGCGGGGGGGCCTTTTTATGAGCAGTTCTTC. Amino acids: CSVLKLAGGPFYEQFF.

The genes are TRBV7-2 and TRBJ1-4; D ambiguous. This CDR3 spans 14 amino acids. V lost 3 bases to trimming and J lost 3 bases, with 8 bases between them. Germline-derived CDR1 and CDR2 are SGHTA and FQGNSA. The CDR3: CASSFERANEKLFF. DNA of the CDR3: TGTGCCAGCAGCTTCGAGAGGGCTAATGAAAAACTGTTTTTT. Filled out from reference TRBV7-2 and TRBJ1-4, the complete variable domain reads GAGVSQSPSNKVTEKGKDVELRCDPISGHTALYWYRQSLGQGLEFLIYFQGNSAPDKSGLPSDRFSAERTGGSVSTLTIQRTQQEDSAVYLCASSFERANEKLFFGSGTQLSVL.